The 26 T cell receptor beta chains below come from one sample, sequenced in a study of blood T cell repertoires in COVID-19. Profiled with immunoSEQ multiplex PCR; TCRdb holds only in-frame clones, not every one. Among about 250,000 clones listed, 70% to 90% were seen once. The sequenced material came from peripheral blood. These TCRs come from a woman in her 30s with active or convalescent COVID-19.

This chain links TRBV4-3 with TRBJ2-3, with D possibly matching TRBD2 (6 bases). Germline V gives CDR1 LGHNA, CDR2 YSLEER. Between the trimmed V and J ends, which lost 1 base and 2 bases, there was a span of 22 bases. The CDR3 consists of 19 residues. The CDR3 region is CASSQVLGSEGLFTDTQYF. CDR3 coding DNA: TGCGCCAGCAGCCAAGTCCTCGGTAGTGAGGGACTTTTCACAGATACGCAGTATTTT.

This chain links TRBV9 with TRBJ1-1, with 9 bases fitting TRBD1. CDR1 and CDR2 from the germline V gene are SGDLS and YYNGEE. V shed 3 bases, J shed 5 bases, and the junction held 8 bases outside the gene matches. The CDR3 consists of 15 residues. CDR3 in amino acids: CASSEGTGSGTEAFF. The CDR3 DNA sequence: TGTGCCAGCAGCGAGGGGACAGGGTCCGGGACTGAAGCTTTCTTT. Full variable domain (rest looked up from reference TRBV9 and TRBJ1-1): DSGVTQTPKHLITATGQRVTLRCSPRSGDLSVYWYQQSLDQGLQFLIQYYNGEERAKGNILERFSAQQFPDLHSELNLSSLELGDSALYFCASSEGTGSGTEAFFGQGTRLTVV.

This clone was counted only a few times. Distinct nucleotide sequences in the sample also encode this CDR3. CDR3 protein: CAWRQGYEQYF. CDR3 DNA: TGTGCCTGGCGACAGGGGTACGAGCAGTACTTC. The chain uses TRBV30 and TRBJ2-7, with 8 bases fitting TRBD1. Germline CDR1 is GTSNPN and CDR2 is SVGIG (reference sequence). The trim removed 5 bases at V and 4 bases at J, leaving 1 base unmatched. The CDR3 covers 11 residues.

About this clone itself: At one end, the junction sequence differs from germline, possibly due to a read error. The rearrangement uses TRBV7-7 and TRBJ2-5; 12 positions match TRBD2. In germline, CDR1 is SSHAT, CDR2 FNYEAQ (reference sequence). This CDR3 comprises 16 residues. CDR3 sequence reads: CASSPLAGGRRETQYF. In nucleotides, the CDR3 is TGTGCTAGCAGCCCCCTAGCGGGGGGGCGACGAGAGACCCAGTACTTC.

This chain joins TRBV7-3 and TRBJ2-2; 9 bases align to TRBD2. The V gene end was trimmed by 5 bases and the J gene end by 5 bases; junction bases not matched to a gene: 6. The CDR3 spans 15 residues. Germline assignment: CDR1 SGHTA and CDR2 FQGTGA. DNA of the CDR3: TGTGCCAGCAGCGCGGGACTAGCAGATACCGGGGAGCTGTTTTTT. This translates into CASSAGLADTGELFF. The variable domain in full, completed from reference TRBV7-3 and TRBJ2-2, reads GAGVSQTPSNKVTEKGKYVELRCDPISGHTALYWYRQSLGQGPEFLIYFQGTGAADDSGLPNDRFFAVRPEGSVSTLKIQRTERGDSAVYLCASSAGLADTGELFFGEGSRLTVL.

The CDR3 DNA reads TGTGCCAGCAGCCCCGGGACTAGCGGGGTCCGCGGGGAGCTGTTTTTT. Amino acids: CASSPGTSGVRGELFF. This rearrangement joins TRBV3-1 (or the pseudogene TRBV3-2) to TRBJ2-2, with 13 bases matching TRBD2. CDR1 and CDR2 from the germline V gene are LGHDT and YNNKEL (reference sequence). Trimming removed 4 bases from V and 7 bases from J; junction bases left unmatched: 6. The CDR3 consists of 16 residues.

The rearrangement joins TRBV6-6 to TRBJ1-4, with unresolved D. Germline assignment: CDR1 MNHNY and CDR2 SVGAGI (reference sequence). Trimming removed 3 bases at V and 0 bases at J, with 8 bases between. The CDR3 covers 15 residues. CDR3 loop: CASSYSGATNEKLFF. Here the CDR3 DNA reads TGTGCCAGCAGTTATAGCGGGGCAACTAATGAAAAACTGTTTTTT.

The chain joins TRBV28 to TRBJ2-5, with 11 positions matching TRBD1. This CDR3 has 17 residues. Germline CDR1 and CDR2: MDHEN and SYDVKM. J was trimmed by 3 bases and V by 4 bases; bases with no gene match: 10. The CDR3 sequence: CASSYPGTGGLEETQYF. CDR3 sequence (DNA): TGTGCCAGCAGTTACCCCGGGACAGGGGGTTTAGAAGAGACCCAGTACTTC. Full variable domain (rest looked up from reference TRBV28 and TRBJ2-5): DVKVTQSSRYLVKRTGEKVFLECVQDMDHENMFWYRQDPGLGLRLIYFSYDVKMKEKGDIPEGYSVSREKKERFSLILESASTNQTSMYLCASSYPGTGGLEETQYFGPGTRLLVL.

The chain is built from TRBV20-1 and TRBJ1-2; D unclear. The CDR3 contains 13 residues. Germline lookup yields CDR1 DFQATT and CDR2 SNEGSKA (reference sequence). V was pared by 3 bases and J by 5 bases, with 13 bases between. The CDR3 loop reads CSASPFQEYGYTF. CDR3 coding DNA: TGCAGTGCTAGTCCCTTCCAGGAATATGGCTACACCTTC.

The chain joins TRBV4-3 to TRBJ1-6; D is undetermined. V was shortened by 0 bases and J by 8 bases, with 8 bases between the two germline ends. The CDR3 totals 14 residues. CDR1 LGHNA and CDR2 YSLEER come from the germline V gene. Written as DNA, the CDR3 is TGCGCCAGCAGCCAAGACCGGAGGGATTCACCCCTCCACTTT. It codes for CASSQDRRDSPLHF.

The chain recombines TRBV29-1 with TRBJ2-7; D possibly corresponds to TRBD2 (6 bases). Germline assignment: CDR1 SQVTM and CDR2 ANQGSEA. The CDR3 is made up of 14 amino acids. Deletions cut 4 bases from V and 1 base from J, with 14 bases between. The CDR3 bases are TGCAGCGTTGTTCCGGGACTCCATTCCTACGAGCAGTACTTC. Encoded protein: CSVVPGLHSYEQYF.

V usage is TRBV10-3 and J usage is TRBJ1-2, with 7 bases identical to TRBD1. Looked up from germline, CDR1 is ENHRY and CDR2 is SYGVKD. With 7 bases clipped from V and 2 bases from J, the junction kept 4 bases outside the gene matches. CDR3 length: 13 residues. Here the CDR3 reads CAITDRVNYGYTF. The CDR3 coding sequence is TGTGCCATCACCGACAGGGTAAACTATGGCTACACCTTC.

V usage is TRBV5-1 and J usage is TRBJ1-5, with 11 nucleotides matching TRBD1. Germline CDR1 and CDR2: SGHRS and YFSETQ. The CDR3 is made up of 14 amino acids. The J segment lost 7 bases and the V segment lost 2 bases, leaving 2 bases of the junction unmatched. The CDR3 loop reads CASSFGTGGQPQHF. The CDR3 nucleotides are TGCGCCAGCAGCTTCGGGACAGGGGGGCAGCCCCAGCATTTT.

V and J are TRBV6-5 and TRBJ1-2; D remains unclear. Trimming removed 3 bases from V and 0 bases from J, with 8 bases in between. The CDR3 totals 14 residues. Germline V lookup: CDR1 MNHEY, CDR2 SVGAGI. The CDR3 DNA reads as TGTGCCAGCAGTTATCGGGGAGCTAACTATGGCTACACCTTC. Amino acid sequence: CASSYRGANYGYTF.

The rearrangement links TRBV4-3 to TRBJ1-2, with D possibly TRBD1 on 5 matching bases. CDR1 and CDR2 (germline): LGHNA, YSLEER. This CDR3 contains 15 residues. Trimming took 1 base from V and 8 from J, leaving 17 bases between them. CDR3 in DNA: TGCGCCAGCAGCCAAGTATCCAGGGAAATGGGGGGCTACACCTTC. As protein: CASSQVSREMGGYTF.

This clone was seen a handful of times. V usage is TRBV28 and J usage is TRBJ1-5, with 10 nucleotides matching TRBD1. After removal of 3 bases from V and 6 bases from J, the junction contained 5 bases not matched to a gene. CDR3 length: 15 residues. Germline CDR1 MDHEN, CDR2 SYDVKM. As DNA, the CDR3 is TGTGCCAGCAGTTTGGACAGGGGGTCAGGTCAGCCCCAGCATTTT. It codes for CASSLDRGSGQPQHF.

The rearrangement joins TRBV6-5 to TRBJ2-7; possible D gene TRBD1, 5 bases. The CDR3 loop spans 16 amino acids. Germline V gene sequence: CDR1 MNHEY, CDR2 SVGAGI. V was trimmed by 0 bases and J by 2 bases, leaving 14 bases between them. The CDR3 region is CASSYSSGAEPYEQYF. The CDR3 DNA follows: TGTGCCAGCAGTTACTCGAGTGGGGCGGAACCCTACGAGCAGTACTTC.

The chain uses TRBV7-2 and TRBJ1-1; 7 bases are a match to TRBD1. The CDR3 is 16 amino acids. Trimming removed 5 bases from V and 12 bases from J; junction bases left unmatched: 21. Looked up from germline, CDR1 is SGHTA and CDR2 is FQGNSA. This CDR3 reads CASSPTWTGTALRTFF. The CDR3 nucleotides are TGTGCCAGCAGCCCAACCTGGACAGGCACGGCCCTAAGAACTTTCTTT.

The chain carries TRBV7-2 and TRBJ1-1; 8 nucleotides align to TRBD1. The CDR3 is 15 amino acids. V trimming: 5 bases; J trimming: 3 bases; junction bases outside the gene matches: 8. Germline V gene data show CDR1 as SGHTA and CDR2 as FQGNSA. CDR3 residues: CASSRNRGRDTEAFF. CDR3 DNA sequence: TGTGCCAGCAGCCGTAACAGGGGGAGGGACACTGAAGCTTTCTTT.

The CDR3 bases are TGTGCCTCCAGGGGGGCAGGGTTCGAGCAGTACTTC. As protein: CASRGAGFEQYF. The genes are TRBV6-5 and TRBJ2-7, with D tentatively TRBD1 (7 bases). V was trimmed by 11 bases and J by 6 bases, leaving 17 bases between them. The length of the CDR3 is 12 residues. Germline CDR1 MNHEY, CDR2 SVGAGI.

The chain carries TRBV19 and TRBJ1-5, with D uncertain. CDR1 and CDR2 (germline): LNHDA, SQIVND (reference sequence). The CDR3 extends over 14 amino acids. V was clipped by 3 bases and J by 3 bases, with 9 bases between them. Here the CDR3 DNA reads TGTGCCAGTAGTATCCCCGGGAACAATCAGCCCCAGCATTTT. Amino acid sequence: CASSIPGNNQPQHF.

The chain is built from TRBV27 and TRBJ1-5; 9 bases match TRBD1. The CDR3 contains 15 residues. The ends lost 5 bases at V and 4 bases at J; junction bases unmatched: 6. The V gene's germline CDR1 is MNHEY and CDR2 SMNVEV (reference sequence). The CDR3 protein is CASSRGQGRNQPQHF. CDR3 DNA: TGTGCCAGCAGTAGGGGACAGGGAAGGAATCAGCCCCAGCATTTT.

This clone was observed once. This CDR3 is CASTSVPVVVEQYF. The CDR3, as DNA: TGTGCCAGCACCTCGGTACCGGTTGTTGTCGAGCAGTACTTC. The V gene is TRBV5-5, the J gene TRBJ2-7; no reliable D call. Germline CDR1 is SGHKS and CDR2 is YYEKEE (reference sequence). The CDR3 spans 14 residues. The V and J ends lost 6 bases and 6 bases respectively, with 19 bases between them.

The table lists this clone with a few counts. The rearrangement uses TRBV4-3 and TRBJ1-3; 7 bases are a match to TRBD1. Germline loops: CDR1 LGHNA, CDR2 YSLEER. The CDR3 runs to 17 residues. V was clipped by 2 bases and J by 4 bases; unmatched bases: 11. The CDR3 here is CASSQQTYHRGGNTIYF. As DNA, the CDR3 is TGCGCCAGCAGCCAACAAACTTACCACAGGGGCGGAAACACCATATATTTT.

The chain carries TRBV2 and TRBJ2-1; 7 nucleotides align to TRBD2. Losses at the gene ends were 5 bases for V and 6 bases for J; bases not matched to a gene: 10. The CDR3 sequence is 15 residues long. Germline assignment: CDR1 SNHLY and CDR2 FYNNEI. The CDR3 region has the DNA TGTGCCAGCAGTCCTGGACTAGTGGACGGCAATGAGCAGTTCTTC. Protein sequence: CASSPGLVDGNEQFF.

J is TRBJ2-1 and V is TRBV14; D not resolved. The CDR3 spans 16 residues. The germline V gene encodes CDR1 SGHDN and CDR2 FVKESK. V was pared by 2 bases and J by 4 bases, with 15 bases between. In DNA form, the CDR3 reads TGTGCCAGCAGCCAACAACTCCTGGGCCTTTACAATGAGCAGTTCTTC. Translation gives CASSQQLLGLYNEQFF.